The rows below give T cell receptor beta chains drawn from one sample of a study of T cell responses to AZD1222 COVID-19 vaccine. Clones were read by immunoSEQ multiplex PCR, and TCRdb kept only the in-frame ones, dropping some. This sample has about 130,000 clones, with more than 70% found just once. The specimen was peripheral blood, collected on day 0 of AZD1222 vaccination. These receptors were collected from an adult in good health. Both conserved end residues are part of each CDR3. Each record gives: D gene, clone size, J gene, V gene, CDR3 protein, CDR3 DNA. A D gene is named only where the DNA matches it firmly. Clone size is not always given. Where it is, it says once, few, many or a class for expanded clones.

>TRBD2|-|TRBJ2-7|TRBV7-9
CASSFAGGHEQYF
TGTGCCAGCAGCTTTGCGGGGGGGCACGAGCAGTACTTC
>TRBD1|-|TRBJ1-6|TRBV19
CASSTQTGGYNSPLHF
TGTGCCAGTAGTACGCAGACAGGGGGCTATAATTCACCCCTCCACTTT
>-|-|TRBJ1-4|TRBV5-1
CASSLTEDPNEKLFF
TGCGCCAGCAGCTTGACGGAGGACCCTAATGAAAAACTGTTTTTT
>-|-|TRBJ2-1|TRBV2
CASSEGGASSYNEQFF
TGTGCCAGCAGTGAAGGCGGGGCCAGCTCCTACAATGAGCAGTTCTTC
>-|-|TRBJ2-1|TRBV15
CATSPTYNEQFF
TGTGCCACCAGCCCGACCTACAATGAGCAGTTCTTC
>TRBD1|-|TRBJ1-2|TRBV7-9
CASSLAMTGDNGYTF
TGTGCCAGCAGCTTAGCCATGACAGGGGATAATGGCTACACCTTC
>-|-|TRBJ1-2|TRBV12-3/TRBV12-4
CASSSYGYTF
TGTGCCAGCAGTTCCTATGGCTACACCTTC
>-|once|TRBJ2-7|TRBV6-5
CASRQGLSSYEQYF
TGTGCCAGCAGGCAGGGGTTAAGCTCCTACGAGCAGTACTTC
>TRBD1|-|TRBJ2-2|TRBV4-2
CASSQEPGQGMAGELFF
TGTGCCAGCAGCCAAGAGCCGGGACAGGGGATGGCCGGGGAGCTGTTTTTT
>TRBD1|-|TRBJ1-3|TRBV10-2
CAIRDRRVGNTIYF
TGCGCCATCAGGGACAGGCGGGTTGGAAACACCATATATTTT
>TRBD1|-|TRBJ1-1|TRBV6-5
CASSPLTGITEAFF
TGTGCCAGCAGTCCTCTGACAGGGATTACTGAAGCTTTCTTT
>-|-|TRBJ1-4|TRBV28
CASSLGRDEKLFF
TGTGCCAGCAGTCTGGGGAGGGATGAAAAACTGTTTTTT
>-|once|TRBJ2-7|TRBV11-2
CASSLVSQGIEQYF
TGTGCCAGCAGCTTAGTAAGTCAGGGGATCGAGCAGTACTTC
>-|-|TRBJ2-1|TRBV28
CASSLGSSYNEQFF
TGTGCCAGCAGTTTGGGAAGCTCCTACAATGAGCAGTTCTTC
>TRBD2|-|TRBJ2-1|TRBV6-6
CASSLAGNSGDNEQFF
TGTGCCAGCAGTCTAGCGGGAAACTCGGGGGACAATGAGCAGTTCTTC
>TRBD1|-|TRBJ1-3|TRBV29-1
CSVGQGRGNTIYF
TGCAGCGTGGGACAGGGGAGAGGAAACACCATATATTTT
>TRBD1|few|TRBJ1-1|TRBV5-4
CASSQRQGAFTEAFF
TGTGCCAGCAGCCAAAGACAGGGGGCCTTTACTGAAGCTTTCTTT
>-|-|TRBJ2-1|TRBV5-1
CASSGTSSQNEQFF
TGCGCCAGCAGCGGGACGTCCAGTCAGAATGAGCAGTTCTTC
>-|-|TRBJ2-3|TRBV6-4
CASSMDHPDTQYF
TGTGCCAGCAGTATGGACCACCCCGATACGCAGTATTTT
>-|-|TRBJ2-3|TRBV9
CASSVAVAASTDTQYF
TGTGCCAGCAGCGTAGCAGTAGCAGCCAGCACAGATACGCAGTATTTT
>-|once|TRBJ2-1|TRBV7-2
CASSLAQATSSYNEQFF
TGTGCCAGCAGCTTAGCGCAGGCTACCAGCTCCTACAATGAGCAGTTCTTC
>-|-|TRBJ2-7|TRBV28
CASSLREGYEQYF
TGTGCCAGCAGTTTAAGGGAAGGGTACGAGCAGTACTTC
>TRBD1|once|TRBJ2-1|TRBV3-1/TRBV3-2
CASNLLGQGGEQFF
TGTGCCAGCAACCTTTTGGGACAGGGGGGTGAGCAGTTCTTC
>-|-|TRBJ1-3|TRBV2
CASSEQGNTIYF
TGTGCCAGCAGTGAACAGGGAAACACCATATATTTT
>TRBD1|once|TRBJ2-2|TRBV13
CASSLGQGAGELFF
TGTGCCAGCAGCTTAGGCCAGGGGGCCGGGGAGCTGTTTTTT
>-|-|TRBJ2-7|TRBV7-9
CASCATDYEQYF
TGTGCCAGCTGCGCGACGGACTACGAGCAGTACTTC
>-|-|TRBJ2-1|TRBV11-2
CASSLVGQNRVEQFF
TGTGCCAGCAGCTTAGTGGGGCAAAATCGCGTCGAGCAGTTCTTC
>-|-|TRBJ2-7|TRBV5-6
CASSLIDRQYYEQYF
TGTGCCAGCAGCTTGATTGACCGGCAGTACTACGAGCAGTACTTC
>TRBD1|-|TRBJ1-5|TRBV6-4
CASSAEQGGNQPQHF
TGTGCCAGCAGCGCCGAACAGGGGGGCAATCAGCCCCAGCATTTT
>-|-|TRBJ1-2|TRBV7-9
CASSFNAYGYTF
TGTGCCAGCAGCTTTAATGCCTATGGCTACACCTTC
>-|-|TRBJ2-7|TRBV10-3
CAITQDSSYEQYF
TGTGCCATCACCCAGGACAGCTCCTACGAGCAGTACTTC